The 4 T cell receptor beta chains reported below all come from one sample, sequenced in a study of blood T cell repertoires in COVID-19. TCRdb's copy holds only in-frame clones and misses some; the assay was immunoSEQ multiplex PCR. Of 110,000 or so clones in the sample, around 89% were seen once. The source material was peripheral blood. All receptors derive from a woman in her forties or fifties with acute or convalescent COVID-19.

The V gene is TRBV6-5, the J gene TRBJ1-5; 9 bases line up with TRBD1. This CDR3 region has 13 residues. V dropped 6 bases and J dropped 5; count of bases not matched to a gene: 2. Looked up from germline, CDR1 is MNHEY and CDR2 is SVGAGI. The CDR3 loop is CASRRQGDQPQHF. The CDR3 region has the DNA TGTGCCAGCAGGAGACAGGGGGATCAGCCCCAGCATTTT.

The rearrangement links TRBV6-5 to TRBJ1-6, with no clear D. V was trimmed by 2 bases and J by 2 bases, leaving 7 bases between them. The germline CDR1 and CDR2 sequences are MNHEY and SVGAGI. This CDR3 spans 15 amino acids. In DNA form, the CDR3 reads TGTGCCAGCAGTTACGGGCCTGCCTATAATTCACCCCTCCACTTT. This translates into CASSYGPAYNSPLHF.

The chain uses TRBV11-2 and TRBJ2-4; no reliable D call. CDR1 and CDR2 from the germline V gene are SGHAT and FQNNGV. Deletions cut 1 base from V and 7 bases from J, with 11 bases between. CDR3 length: 14 amino acids. The CDR3 DNA reads TGTGCCAGCAGCTTAGGTCCAGCGAGGAACATTCAGTACTTC. Amino acid sequence: CASSLGPARNIQYF. Complete variable domain (other parts from reference TRBV11-2 and TRBJ2-4): EAGVAQSPRYKIIEKRQSVAFWCNPISGHATLYWYQQILGQGPKLLIQFQNNGVVDDSQLPKDRFSAERLKGVDSTLKIQPAKLEDSAVYLCASSLGPARNIQYFGAGTRLSVL.

V is TRBV6-5 and J is TRBJ1-1; TRBD1 is a possible D gene (5 bases). Per the germline V gene, CDR1 is MNHEY and CDR2 is SVGAGI. This CDR3 is 13 amino acids long. Trimming took off 6 bases at V and 5 bases at J, with 13 bases between the two ends. For the CDR3, the DNA is TGTGCCAGCAGACTCGGGGGGGGTACTGAAGCTTTCTTT. It is translated as CASRLGGGTEAFF.